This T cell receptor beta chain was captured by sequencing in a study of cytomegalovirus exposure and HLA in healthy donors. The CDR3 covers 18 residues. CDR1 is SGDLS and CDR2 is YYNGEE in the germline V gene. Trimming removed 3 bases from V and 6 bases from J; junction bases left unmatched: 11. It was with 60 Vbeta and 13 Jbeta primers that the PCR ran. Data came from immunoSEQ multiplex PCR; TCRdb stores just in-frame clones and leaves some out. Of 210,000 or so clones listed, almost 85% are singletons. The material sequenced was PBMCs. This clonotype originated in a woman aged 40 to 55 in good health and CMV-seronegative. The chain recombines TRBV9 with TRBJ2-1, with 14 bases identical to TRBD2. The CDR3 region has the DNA TGTGCCAGCAGCGCCGGTGGGGTGGGACTAGCGGGGGCCAATGAGCAGTTCTTC. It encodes CASSAGGVGLAGANEQFF.